A single sample gave rise to the 11 T cell receptor beta chains below, sequenced in a study of T cell responses to AZD1222 COVID-19 vaccine. Produced via immunoSEQ multiplex PCR; TCRdb's table is partial and in-frame only. The table records roughly 110,000 clones, approximately 88% of them present only once. Here the sequenced sample was peripheral blood, taken on day 0 of AZD1222 vaccination. Every receptor here comes from an adult in good health.

This rearrangement joins TRBV24-1 to TRBJ1-2; no clear D. The V gene's germline CDR1 is KGHDR and CDR2 SFDVKD. Trimming left V 3 bases short and J 6 bases short, with 7 bases between. The CDR3 consists of 12 residues. As DNA, the CDR3 is TGTGCCACCAGTGATAAACCCGATGGCTACACCTTC. Its translation: CATSDKPDGYTF.

The V call is TRBV20-1, the J call TRBJ2-1, with 10 bases matching TRBD2. CDR3 size: 18 residues. Trimming removed 3 bases from V and 2 bases from J; junction bases left unmatched: 13. CDR1 is DFQATT and CDR2 is SNEGSKA in the germline V gene (reference sequence). In DNA form, the CDR3 reads TGCAGTGCTAGTCCGAGCGGGAGGGTCCCCTATCCCTACAATGAGCAGTTCTTC. Amino acid sequence: CSASPSGRVPYPYNEQFF.

V gene TRBV4-3 combines with J gene TRBJ2-1, with D tentatively TRBD1 (5 bases). CDR3 size: 17 residues. V lost 3 bases, J lost 5 bases, and 20 bases lay in between. Looked up from germline, CDR1 is LGHNA and CDR2 is YSLEER. The CDR3 here is CASSQYWGGVGDNEQFF. DNA of the CDR3: TGCGCCAGCAGCCAGTATTGGGGCGGAGTTGGGGACAATGAGCAGTTCTTC.

The J gene is TRBJ2-1, the V gene TRBV18, with 13 bases identical to TRBD2. The CDR3 loop spans 17 amino acids. Trimming at V came to 3 bases and at J to 9 bases, leaving 11 bases not matched to a gene. Germline assignment: CDR1 KGHSH and CDR2 LQKENI. The CDR3 bases are TGTGCCAGCTCACCCCTCGACGGACTAGCGGGAGTGACTGAGCAGTTCTTC. Amino acid sequence: CASSPLDGLAGVTEQFF.

This CDR3 reads CASSPPQGPGNTIYF. CDR3 sequence (DNA): TGTGCCAGCTCACCACCCCAGGGTCCTGGAAACACCATATATTTT. This chain connects TRBV18 to TRBJ1-3; D may be TRBD1 (5 bases). Germline CDR1 is KGHSH and CDR2 is LQKENI. The CDR3 contains 15 residues. V gave up 0 bases and J gave up 2 bases, with 8 bases separating them. The variable domain in full, with the rest retrieved from reference TRBV18 and TRBJ1-3, is NAGVMQNPRHLVRRRGQEARLRCSPMKGHSHVYWYRQLPEEGLKFMVYLQKENIIDESGMPKERFSAEFPKEGPSILRIQQVVRGDSAAYFCASSPPQGPGNTIYFGEGSWLTVV.

To note about this clone: The junction shows a germline mismatch at one end, possibly a read error. The CDR3 nucleotides read TGTGCCAGCGGCCAGAACACCGGGGAGCTGTTTTTT. As protein: CASGQNTGELFF. This chain links TRBV3-1 (or the pseudogene TRBV3-2) with TRBJ2-2; no firm D call. The CDR3 length is 12 residues. Germline V gene data show CDR1 as LGHDT and CDR2 as YNNKEL (reference sequence).

V usage is TRBV5-5 and J usage is TRBJ2-3, with 7 bases that match TRBD1. V trimming: 7 bases; J trimming: 1 base; junction bases outside the gene matches: 0. The CDR3 runs to 12 residues. Germline values: CDR1 SGHKS, CDR2 YYEKEE (reference sequence). The CDR3 DNA sequence: TGTGCCAGCGGACAGGGCACAGATACGCAGTATTTT. This translates into CASGQGTDTQYF.

The chain links TRBV5-1 to TRBJ1-3; D is unresolved. V was cut by 0 bases and J by 8 bases, with 15 bases left in between. Germline CDR1 SGHRS, CDR2 YFSETQ. This CDR3 comprises 15 residues. The CDR3 bases are TGCGCCAGCAGCTTGGTGGGCGGTCAGGCGGACACCATATATTTT. The encoded protein is CASSLVGGQADTIYF. The variable domain in full, completed from reference TRBV5-1 and TRBJ1-3, reads KAGVTQTPRYLIKTRGQQVTLSCSPISGHRSVSWYQQTPGQGLQFLFEYFSETQRNKGNFPGRFSGRQFSNSRSEMNVSTLELGDSALYLCASSLVGGQADTIYFGEGSWLTVV.

The chain recombines TRBV3-1 (or the pseudogene TRBV3-2) with TRBJ2-7; weak D call: TRBD1 (5 bases). Germline loops: CDR1 LGHDT, CDR2 YNNKEL (reference sequence). The CDR3 covers 15 residues. V was clipped by 0 bases and J by 3 bases, with 12 bases between them. Here the CDR3 DNA reads TGTGCCAGCAGCCAAGATCCTACAGGACGCTACGAGCAGTACTTC. Protein: CASSQDPTGRYEQYF.

This clone was picked up a small number of times. The V and J genes are TRBV5-1 and TRBJ1-1; 9 bases are a match to TRBD1. V trimming: 5 bases; J trimming: 5 bases; junction bases outside the gene matches: 7. The CDR3 loop spans 14 amino acids. CDR1 and CDR2 (germline): SGHRS, YFSETQ. The CDR3 bases are TGCGCCAGCAGGCCGGACAGGGGAGGTACTGAAGCTTTCTTT. Residues: CASRPDRGGTEAFF.

V is TRBV11-2 and J is TRBJ1-4; D is perhaps TRBD1 (5 bases). CDR1 SGHAT and CDR2 FQNNGV come from the germline V gene. This CDR3 has 14 amino acids. The germline V and J ends were trimmed by 7 bases and 3 bases, with 12 bases remaining between them. In nucleotides, the CDR3 is TGTGCCAGCACCCTAGGGGTAGCTAATGAAAAACTGTTTTTT. Translated, it gives CASTLGVANEKLFF.